The clone carrying this TCR beta chain was seen many times. Its antigen is undetermined. TCRdb reanalysed the reads using MiXCR and keeps one entry per CDR3 protein. The table includes just under 300,000 distinct CDR3 sequences, 9.6% detected once. The record originates from a study of T cell repertoires in cytomegalovirus infection. In the study overall: Based on public TCR beta signatures, there were indications of CMV infection and of a matching HLA type.

Study conclusions and caveats: Dominating the ex vivo response were HLA-C-restricted CMV-specific TCR beta clonotypes. Adding up the frequency of public TCR beta families identified people who carried CMV plus the relevant HLA.

The CDR3 loop spans 13 amino acids. Germline CDR1 reads SGHTA; CDR2 reads FQGNSA. Trimming cost V 5 bases and J 3 bases, with 10 bases left between them. What was sequenced was PBMCs. The sequence came from a human donor in good health (CMV status not recorded). Some clones in this sample may be carry-over from other donors' samples. The chain links TRBV7-2 to TRBJ2-5; weak D call: TRBD2 (5 bases). The DNA for the CDR3 is TGTGCCAGCAGCACCCGACTAAAAGAGACCCAGTACTTC. This gives the protein CASSTRLKETQYF.